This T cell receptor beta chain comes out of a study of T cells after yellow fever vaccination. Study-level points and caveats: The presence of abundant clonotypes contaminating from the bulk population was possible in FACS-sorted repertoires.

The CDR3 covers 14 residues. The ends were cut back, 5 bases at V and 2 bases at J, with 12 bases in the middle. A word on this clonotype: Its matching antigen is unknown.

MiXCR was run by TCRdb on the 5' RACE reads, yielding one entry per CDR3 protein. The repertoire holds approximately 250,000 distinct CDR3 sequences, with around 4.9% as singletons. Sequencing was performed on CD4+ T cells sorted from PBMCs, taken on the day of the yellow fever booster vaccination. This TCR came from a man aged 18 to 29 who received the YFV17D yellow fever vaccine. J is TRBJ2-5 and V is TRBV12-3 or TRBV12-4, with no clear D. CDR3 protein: CASSRPPGQETQYF. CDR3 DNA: TGTGCCAGCAGTCGTCCCCCCGGTCAAGAGACCCAGTACTTC.